The clone carrying this T cell receptor (beta chain) was seen at least ten times. The sample comes from a study of neurological immune-mediated disorders. MiXCR was run by TCRdb on the 5' RACE reads, yielding one entry per CDR3 protein. Here the sample spans under 100,000 distinct CDR3 sequences, approximately 13% being singletons. Time point indicated: longitudinal time-point 2. The germline V and J ends were trimmed by 6 bases and 8 bases, with 11 bases remaining between them. The CDR3 covers 12 residues. The V gene's germline CDR1 is MNHEY and CDR2 SMNVEV (reference sequence). The gene calls are TRBV27 and TRBJ2-1; D may be TRBD2 (5 bases). The sample was PBMCs. The receptor comes from a female donor with HTLV-1-associated myelopathy (HAM/TSP). CDR3 nucleotide sequence: TGTGCCAGCAGCCGACCGAGGGATGAGCAGTTCTTC. Protein product: CASSRPRDEQFF.